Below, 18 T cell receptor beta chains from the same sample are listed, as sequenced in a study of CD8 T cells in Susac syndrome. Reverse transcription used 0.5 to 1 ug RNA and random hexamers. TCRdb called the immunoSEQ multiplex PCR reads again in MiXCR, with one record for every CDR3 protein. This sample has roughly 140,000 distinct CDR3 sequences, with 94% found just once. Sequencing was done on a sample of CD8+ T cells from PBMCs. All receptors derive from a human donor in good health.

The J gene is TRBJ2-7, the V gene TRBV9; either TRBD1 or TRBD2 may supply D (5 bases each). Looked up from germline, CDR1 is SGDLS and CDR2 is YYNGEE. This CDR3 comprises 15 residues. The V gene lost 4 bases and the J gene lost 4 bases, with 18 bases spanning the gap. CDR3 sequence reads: CASSYRGESGYEQYF. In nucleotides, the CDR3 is TGTGCCAGCAGCTATCGAGGGGAGTCAGGGTACGAGCAGTACTTC.

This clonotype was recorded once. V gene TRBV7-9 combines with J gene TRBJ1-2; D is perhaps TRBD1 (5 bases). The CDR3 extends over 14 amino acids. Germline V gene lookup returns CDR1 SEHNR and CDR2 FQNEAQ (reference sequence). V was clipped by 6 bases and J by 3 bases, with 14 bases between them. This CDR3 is CASRWGSLDYGYTF. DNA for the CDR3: TGTGCCAGCAGGTGGGGGTCCCTTGACTATGGCTACACCTTC. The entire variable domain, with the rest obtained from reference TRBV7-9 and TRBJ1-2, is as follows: DTGVSQNPRHKITKRGQNVTFRCDPISEHNRLYWYRQTLGQGPEFLTYFQNEAQLEKSRLLSDRFSAERPKGSFSTLEIQRTEQGDSAMYLCASRWGSLDYGYTFGSGTRLTVV.

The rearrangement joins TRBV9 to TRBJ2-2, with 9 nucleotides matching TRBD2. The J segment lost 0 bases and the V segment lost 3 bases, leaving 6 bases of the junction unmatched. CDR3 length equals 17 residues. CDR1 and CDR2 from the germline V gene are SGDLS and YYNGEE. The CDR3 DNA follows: TGTGCCAGCAGCGCGACGACTAGCGGACCGAACACCGGGGAGCTGTTTTTT. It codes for CASSATTSGPNTGELFF.

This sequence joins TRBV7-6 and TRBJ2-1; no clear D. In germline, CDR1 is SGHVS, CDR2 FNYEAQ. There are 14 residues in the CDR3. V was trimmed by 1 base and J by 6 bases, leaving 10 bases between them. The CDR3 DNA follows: TGTGCCAGCAGCTTAGGCGGTCCCCCCAATGAGCAGTTCTTC. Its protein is CASSLGGPPNEQFF.

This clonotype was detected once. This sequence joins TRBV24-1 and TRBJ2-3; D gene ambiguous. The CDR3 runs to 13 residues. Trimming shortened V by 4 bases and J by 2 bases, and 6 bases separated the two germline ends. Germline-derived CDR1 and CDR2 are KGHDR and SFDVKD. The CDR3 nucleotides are TGTGCCACCAGTGAGCTTCACACAGATACGCAGTATTTT. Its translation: CATSELHTDTQYF.

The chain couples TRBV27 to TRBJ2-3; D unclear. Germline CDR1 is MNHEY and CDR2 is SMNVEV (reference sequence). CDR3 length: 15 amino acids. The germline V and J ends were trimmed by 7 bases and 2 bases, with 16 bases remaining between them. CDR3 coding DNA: TGTGCCAGCACCTCGGCCCACGACCCCACAGATACGCAGTATTTT. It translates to CASTSAHDPTDTQYF.

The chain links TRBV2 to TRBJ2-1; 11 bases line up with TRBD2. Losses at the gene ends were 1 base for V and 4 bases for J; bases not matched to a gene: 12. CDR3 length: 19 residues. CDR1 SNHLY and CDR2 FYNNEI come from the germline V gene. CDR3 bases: TGTGCCAGCAGTGAAGACTCCCCTCCTACTAGCGGGGGATACAATGAGCAGTTCTTC. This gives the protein CASSEDSPPTSGGYNEQFF.

This CDR3 reads CASSLTGINTEAFF. Here the CDR3 DNA reads TGTGCCAGCAGTCTGACAGGGATCAACACTGAAGCTTTCTTT. The J gene is TRBJ1-1, the V gene TRBV27; 7 bases agree with TRBD1. The CDR3 runs 14 residues. V shed 5 bases, J shed 2 bases, and the junction held 5 bases outside the gene matches. The germline CDR1 and CDR2 sequences are MNHEY and SMNVEV (reference sequence).

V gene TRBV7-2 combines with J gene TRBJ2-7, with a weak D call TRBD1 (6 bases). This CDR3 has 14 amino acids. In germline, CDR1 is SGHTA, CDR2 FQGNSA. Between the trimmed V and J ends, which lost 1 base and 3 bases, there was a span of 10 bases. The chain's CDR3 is CASSLGPRGYEQYF. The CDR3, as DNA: TGTGCCAGCAGCTTAGGGCCCAGGGGCTACGAGCAGTACTTC.

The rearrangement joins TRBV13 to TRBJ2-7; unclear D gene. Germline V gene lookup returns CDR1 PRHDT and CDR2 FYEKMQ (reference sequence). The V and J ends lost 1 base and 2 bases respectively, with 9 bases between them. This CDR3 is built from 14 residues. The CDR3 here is CASSLEADPYEQYF. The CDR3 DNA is TGTGCCAGCAGCTTAGAAGCAGACCCCTACGAGCAGTACTTC.

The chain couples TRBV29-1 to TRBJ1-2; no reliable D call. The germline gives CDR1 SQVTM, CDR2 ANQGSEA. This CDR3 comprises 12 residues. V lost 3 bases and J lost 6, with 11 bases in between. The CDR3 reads CSVEKRPDGYTF. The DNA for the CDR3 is TGCAGCGTTGAGAAGAGACCCGATGGCTACACCTTC.

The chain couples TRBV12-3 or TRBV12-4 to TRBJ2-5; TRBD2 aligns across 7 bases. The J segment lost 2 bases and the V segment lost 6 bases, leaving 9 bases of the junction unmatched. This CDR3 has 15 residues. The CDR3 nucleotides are TGTGCCAGCAGCAAAATAAGCGGGAAGCAAGAGACCCAGTACTTC. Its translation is CASSKISGKQETQYF.

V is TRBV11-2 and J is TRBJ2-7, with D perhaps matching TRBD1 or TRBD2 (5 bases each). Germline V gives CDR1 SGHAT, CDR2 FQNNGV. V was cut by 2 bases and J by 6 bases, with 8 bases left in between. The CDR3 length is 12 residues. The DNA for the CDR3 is TGTGCCAGCAGCTTATCGGGGCCCGAGCAGTACTTC. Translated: CASSLSGPEQYF.

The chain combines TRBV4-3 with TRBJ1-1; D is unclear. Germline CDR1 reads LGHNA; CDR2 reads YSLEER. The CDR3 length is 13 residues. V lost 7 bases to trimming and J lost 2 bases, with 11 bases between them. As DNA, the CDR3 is TGCGCCAGCACCGTAACCCTTAACACTGAAGCTTTCTTT. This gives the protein CASTVTLNTEAFF.

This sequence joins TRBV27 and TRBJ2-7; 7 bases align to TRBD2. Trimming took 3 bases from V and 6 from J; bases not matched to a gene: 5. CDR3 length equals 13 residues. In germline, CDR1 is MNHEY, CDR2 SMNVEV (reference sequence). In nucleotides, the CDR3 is TGTGCCAGCAGTTTGGGGCGGGGGTTCGAGCAGTACTTC. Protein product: CASSLGRGFEQYF.

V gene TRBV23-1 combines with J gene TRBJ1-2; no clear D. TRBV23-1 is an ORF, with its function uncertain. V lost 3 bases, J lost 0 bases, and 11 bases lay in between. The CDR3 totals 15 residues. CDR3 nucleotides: TGCGCCAGCAGTCACCCAACGCAGGCTAACTATGGCTACACCTTC. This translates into CASSHPTQANYGYTF.

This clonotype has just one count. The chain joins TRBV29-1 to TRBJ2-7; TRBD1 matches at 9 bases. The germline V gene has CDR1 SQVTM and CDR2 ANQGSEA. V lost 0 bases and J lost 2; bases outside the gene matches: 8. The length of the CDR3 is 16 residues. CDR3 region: CSVEDRGRQGAYEQYF. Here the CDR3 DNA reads TGCAGCGTTGAAGATAGGGGGAGACAGGGGGCCTACGAGCAGTACTTC.

CDR3 nucleotide sequence: TGTGCCAGCTCACCCAGGGGCAGCTCCTACAATGAGCAGTTCTTC. Protein product: CASSPRGSSYNEQFF. J is TRBJ2-1 and V is TRBV18; tentatively, D is TRBD1 (6 bases). Germline V gene lookup returns CDR1 KGHSH and CDR2 LQKENI. This CDR3 has 15 amino acids. V lost 3 bases and J 0 bases, leaving 9 bases between the germline ends.